One T cell receptor (beta chain) is described in this entry. The CDR3 is 16 amino acids. V shed 4 bases, J shed 3 bases, and the junction held 11 bases outside the gene matches. The germline V gene encodes CDR1 SQVTM and CDR2 ANQGSEA. This sample is drawn from a study of cytomegalovirus exposure and HLA in healthy donors. Primers for the PCR totalled 60 Vbeta and 13 Jbeta. Sequencing was performed with immunoSEQ multiplex PCR; in TCRdb, only in-frame clones are kept and a portion is missing. The sample holds over 100,000 clones. This sequence was found in a woman between 40 and 50 years old in good health and CMV-seropositive. The sample consisted of PBMCs. This chain joins TRBV29-1 and TRBJ2-7; 11 bases map to TRBD1. This CDR3 is CSVANTPGTGGYEQYF. DNA for the CDR3: TGCAGCGTTGCGAACACCCCCGGGACAGGGGGCTACGAGCAGTACTTC.